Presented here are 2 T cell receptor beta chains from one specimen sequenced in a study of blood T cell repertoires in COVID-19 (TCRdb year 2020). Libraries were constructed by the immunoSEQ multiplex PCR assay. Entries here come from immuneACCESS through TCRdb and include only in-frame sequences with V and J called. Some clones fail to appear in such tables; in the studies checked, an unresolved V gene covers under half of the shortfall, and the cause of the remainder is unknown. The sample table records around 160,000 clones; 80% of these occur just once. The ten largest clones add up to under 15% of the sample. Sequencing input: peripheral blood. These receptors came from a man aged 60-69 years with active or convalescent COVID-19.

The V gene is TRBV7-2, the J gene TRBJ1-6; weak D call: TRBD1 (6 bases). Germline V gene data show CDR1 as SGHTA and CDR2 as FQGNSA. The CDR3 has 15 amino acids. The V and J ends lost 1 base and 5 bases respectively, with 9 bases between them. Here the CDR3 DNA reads TGTGCCAGCAGCTTAGGCAGGACAGATAATTCACCCCTCCACTTT. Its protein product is CASSLGRTDNSPLHF.

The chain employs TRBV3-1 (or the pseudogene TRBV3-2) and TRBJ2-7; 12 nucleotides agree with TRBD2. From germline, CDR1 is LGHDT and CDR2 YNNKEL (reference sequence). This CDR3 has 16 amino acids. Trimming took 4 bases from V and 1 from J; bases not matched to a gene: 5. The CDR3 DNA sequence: TGTGCCAGCAGCCCTAAAGGACTAGCGGGATCCTACGAGCAGTACTTC. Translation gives CASSPKGLAGSYEQYF.